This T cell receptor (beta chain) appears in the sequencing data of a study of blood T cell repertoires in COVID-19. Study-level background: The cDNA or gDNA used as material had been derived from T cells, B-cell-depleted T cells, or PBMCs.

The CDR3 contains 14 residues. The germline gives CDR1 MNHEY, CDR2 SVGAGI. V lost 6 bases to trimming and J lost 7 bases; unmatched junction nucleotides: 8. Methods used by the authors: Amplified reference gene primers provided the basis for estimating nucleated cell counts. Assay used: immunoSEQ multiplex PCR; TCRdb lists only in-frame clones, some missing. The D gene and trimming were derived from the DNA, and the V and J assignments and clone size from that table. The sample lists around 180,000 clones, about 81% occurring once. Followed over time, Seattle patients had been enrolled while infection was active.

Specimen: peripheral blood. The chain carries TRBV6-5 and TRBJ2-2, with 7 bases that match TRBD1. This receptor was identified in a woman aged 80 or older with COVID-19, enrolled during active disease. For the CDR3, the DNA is TGTGCCAGCAGCCCCACAGGGGACGGCGGGGAGCTGTTTTTT. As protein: CASSPTGDGGELFF.